This T cell receptor beta chain was sequenced during a study of cytomegalovirus exposure and HLA in healthy donors. Findings and limits, study-wide: In most subjects, TCR beta sequences reportedly gave accurate predictions of HLA-A and HLA-B alleles. Upon later analysis, HLA-associated TCR beta chains proved more clonally expanded than other, equally common chains.

The germline V gene encodes CDR1 SEHNR and CDR2 FQNEAQ (reference sequence). The length of the CDR3 is 12 residues. The ends were cut back, 6 bases at V and 0 bases at J, with 5 bases in the middle. These donors, healthy bone marrow donors, were studied. The study ran its PCR with 60 Vbeta and 13 Jbeta primers. Libraries were prepared by immunoSEQ multiplex PCR; TCRdb keeps only in-frame clonotypes and omits some of them. The sample has 130,000 or so clones; over 60% are singletons. This clone has just a few counts. What it binds is unknown. Sequenced sample: PBMCs. The rearrangement uses TRBV7-9 and TRBJ1-1; D not certain. The source of this sequence is a young man in good health and CMV-seropositive. CDR3 nucleotide sequence: TGTGCCAGCAGTTTCTTGAACACTGAAGCTTTCTTT. Translating gives CASSFLNTEAFF.